The clone carrying this T cell receptor (beta chain) was counted once. Its antigen remains unidentified. This sample is part of a study of graft-versus-host responses after intestinal transplantation. Study-level background: Those transplanted obtained multivisceral, liver-intestinal, or isolated intestinal grafts. Uniformly, recipients were administered anti-thymocyte globulin induction with subsequent tacrolimus and steroids for around 3 years.

The CDR3 totals 16 residues. Germline assignment: CDR1 MGHRA and CDR2 YSYEKL. Deletions cut 1 base from V and 1 base from J, with 14 bases between. Study-wide results and limits: Early post-transplant declines in HvG were associated with peak levels of circulating GvH clones. Ileal or blood samples showed some GvH clones first, and such clones were also found in recipient marrow.

Only in-frame clones appear in the TCRdb table, and some are missing; sequencing was by immunoSEQ multiplex PCR. Of 80,000 to 100,000 clones listed, 85% to 95% were seen once; the top ten hold roughly 0.069%. This receptor was obtained from a human donor who was the organ donor for an intestinal transplant. The V call is TRBV4-1, the J call TRBJ2-7; a possible D gene is TRBD1 (6 bases). The sequencing used unstimulated CD8+ T cells sorted from spleen or lymph node cells, collected before transplant. The CDR3 sequence is CASSQGGQTISYEQYF. Written as DNA, the CDR3 is TGCGCCAGCAGCCAAGGGGGACAAACGATTTCCTACGAGCAGTACTTC.